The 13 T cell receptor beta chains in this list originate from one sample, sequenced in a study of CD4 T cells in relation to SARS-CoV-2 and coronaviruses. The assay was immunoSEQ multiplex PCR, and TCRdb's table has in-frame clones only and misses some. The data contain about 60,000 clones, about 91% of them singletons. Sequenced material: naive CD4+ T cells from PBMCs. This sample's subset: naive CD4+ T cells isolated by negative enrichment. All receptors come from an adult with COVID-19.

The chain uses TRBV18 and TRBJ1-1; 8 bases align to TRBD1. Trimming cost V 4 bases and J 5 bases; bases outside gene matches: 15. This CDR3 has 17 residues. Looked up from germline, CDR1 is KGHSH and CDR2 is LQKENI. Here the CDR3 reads CASSRNSRETGVTEAFF. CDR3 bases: TGTGCCAGCTCACGCAACAGCCGTGAGACAGGGGTTACTGAAGCTTTCTTT.

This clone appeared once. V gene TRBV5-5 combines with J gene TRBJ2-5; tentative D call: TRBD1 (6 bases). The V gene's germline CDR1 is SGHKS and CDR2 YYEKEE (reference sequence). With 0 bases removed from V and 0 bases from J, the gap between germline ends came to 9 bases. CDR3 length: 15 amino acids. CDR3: CASSLVRGYQETQYF. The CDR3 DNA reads TGTGCCAGCAGCTTGGTAAGGGGGTACCAAGAGACCCAGTACTTC. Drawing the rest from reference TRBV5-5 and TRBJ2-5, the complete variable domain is DAGVTQSPTHLIKTRGQQVTLRCSPISGHKSVSWYQQVLGQGPQFIFQYYEKEERGRGNFPDRFSARQFPNYSSELNVNALLLGDSALYLCASSLVRGYQETQYFGPGTRLLVL.

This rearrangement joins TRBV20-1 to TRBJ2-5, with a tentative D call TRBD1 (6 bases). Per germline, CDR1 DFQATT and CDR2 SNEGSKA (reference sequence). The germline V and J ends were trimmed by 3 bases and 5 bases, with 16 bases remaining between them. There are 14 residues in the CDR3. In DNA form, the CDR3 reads TGCAGTGCTAGTAACAGGGTGCTCGTGGAGACCCAGTACTTC. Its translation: CSASNRVLVETQYF.

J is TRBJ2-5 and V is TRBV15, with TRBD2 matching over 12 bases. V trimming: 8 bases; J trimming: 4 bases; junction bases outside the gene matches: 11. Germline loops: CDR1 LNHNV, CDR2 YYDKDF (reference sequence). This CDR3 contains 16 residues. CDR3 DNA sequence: TGTGCCACCGGTGGGGCTAGCGGGAGGGCCGTAGAGACCCAGTACTTC. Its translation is CATGGASGRAVETQYF.

As DNA, the CDR3 is TGTGCCAGCACGGGACAGGGGTTGGTCTACGAGCAGTACTTC. Translating it yields CASTGQGLVYEQYF. This chain links TRBV6-5 with TRBJ2-7; 10 nucleotides line up with TRBD1. Trimming removed 7 bases from V and 3 bases from J; junction bases left unmatched: 6. Germline V gene data show CDR1 as MNHEY and CDR2 as SVGAGI. The CDR3 sequence is 14 residues long.

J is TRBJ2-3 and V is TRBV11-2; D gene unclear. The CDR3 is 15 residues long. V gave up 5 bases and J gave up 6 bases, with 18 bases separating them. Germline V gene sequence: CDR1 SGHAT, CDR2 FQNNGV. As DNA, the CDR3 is TGTGCCAGCAGCCCGAAGAAGGCGCTAGAGGATACGCAGTATTTT. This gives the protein CASSPKKALEDTQYF.

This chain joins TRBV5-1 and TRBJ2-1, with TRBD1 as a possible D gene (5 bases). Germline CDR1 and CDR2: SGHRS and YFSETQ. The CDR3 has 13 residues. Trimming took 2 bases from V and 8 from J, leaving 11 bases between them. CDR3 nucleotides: TGCGCCAGCAGCTTTAGTCAGGGCGATGAGCAGTTCTTC. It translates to CASSFSQGDEQFF.

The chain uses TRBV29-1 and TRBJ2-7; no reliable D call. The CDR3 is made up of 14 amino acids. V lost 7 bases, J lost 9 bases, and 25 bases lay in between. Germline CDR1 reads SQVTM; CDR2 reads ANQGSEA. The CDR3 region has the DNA TGCAGCGCCCGGGTGAGCGCAAATCCTGCCGGGCAGTACTTC. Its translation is CSARVSANPAGQYF.

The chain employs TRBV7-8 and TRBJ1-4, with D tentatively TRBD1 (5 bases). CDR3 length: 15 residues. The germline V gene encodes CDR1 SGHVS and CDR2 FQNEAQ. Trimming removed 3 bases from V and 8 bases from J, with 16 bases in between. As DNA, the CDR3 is TGTGCCAGCAGCTTCTCGCAAGCGGGGGACGAAAAACTGTTTTTT. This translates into CASSFSQAGDEKLFF.

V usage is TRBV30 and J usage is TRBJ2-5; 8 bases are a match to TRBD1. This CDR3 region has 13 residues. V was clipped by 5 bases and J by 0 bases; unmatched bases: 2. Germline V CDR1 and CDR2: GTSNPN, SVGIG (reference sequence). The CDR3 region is CAWDRGYQETQYF. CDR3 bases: TGTGCCTGGGACAGGGGATACCAAGAGACCCAGTACTTC.

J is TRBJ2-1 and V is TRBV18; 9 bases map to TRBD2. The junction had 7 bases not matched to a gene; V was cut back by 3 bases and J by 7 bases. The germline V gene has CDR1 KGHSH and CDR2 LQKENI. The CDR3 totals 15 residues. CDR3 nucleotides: TGTGCCAGCTCACCGAGAGGGACTAGCCAAAATGAGCAGTTCTTC. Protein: CASSPRGTSQNEQFF.

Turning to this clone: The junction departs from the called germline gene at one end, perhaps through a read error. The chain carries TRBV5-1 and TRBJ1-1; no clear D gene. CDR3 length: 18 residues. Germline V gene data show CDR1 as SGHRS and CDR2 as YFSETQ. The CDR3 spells CASSLAGLGRQMNTEAFF. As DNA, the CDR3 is TGCGCCAGCAGTTTGGCGGGGTTAGGGAGGCAAATGAACACTGAAGCTTTCTTT.

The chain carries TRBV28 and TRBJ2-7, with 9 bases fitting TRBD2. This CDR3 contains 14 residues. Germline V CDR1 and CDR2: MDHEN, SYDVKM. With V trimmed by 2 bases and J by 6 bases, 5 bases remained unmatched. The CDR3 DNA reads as TGTGCCAGCAGTTTAAGCGGGAGGTTCGGCGAGCAGTACTTC. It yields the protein CASSLSGRFGEQYF.